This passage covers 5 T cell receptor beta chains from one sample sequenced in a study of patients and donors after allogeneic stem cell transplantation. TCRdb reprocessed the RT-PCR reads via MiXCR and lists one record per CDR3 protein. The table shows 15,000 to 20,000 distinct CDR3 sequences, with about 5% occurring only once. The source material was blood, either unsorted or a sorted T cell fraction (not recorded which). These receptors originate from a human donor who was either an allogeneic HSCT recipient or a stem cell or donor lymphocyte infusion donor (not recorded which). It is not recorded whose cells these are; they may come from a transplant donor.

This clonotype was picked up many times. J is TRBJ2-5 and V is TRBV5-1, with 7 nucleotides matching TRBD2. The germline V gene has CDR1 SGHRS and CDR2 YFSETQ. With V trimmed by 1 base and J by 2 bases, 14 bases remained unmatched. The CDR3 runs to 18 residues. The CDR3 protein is CASSLSVGGSFLQETQYF. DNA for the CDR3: TGCGCCAGCAGCTTGAGTGTGGGAGGGTCCTTCTTACAAGAGACCCAGTACTTC.

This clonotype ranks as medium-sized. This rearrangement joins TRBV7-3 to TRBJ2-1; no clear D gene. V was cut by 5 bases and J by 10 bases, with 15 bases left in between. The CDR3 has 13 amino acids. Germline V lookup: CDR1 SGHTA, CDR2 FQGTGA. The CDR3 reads CASSPQGLQEQFF. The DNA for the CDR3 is TGTGCCAGCAGCCCCCAAGGGCTTCAGGAGCAGTTCTTC.

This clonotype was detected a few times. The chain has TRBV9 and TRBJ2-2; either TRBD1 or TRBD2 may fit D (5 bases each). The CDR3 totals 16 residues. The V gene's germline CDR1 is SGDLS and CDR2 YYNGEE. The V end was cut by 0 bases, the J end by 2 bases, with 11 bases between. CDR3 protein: CASSVAGTVNTGELFF. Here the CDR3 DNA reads TGTGCCAGCAGCGTAGCGGGGACGGTAAACACCGGGGAGCTGTTTTTT.

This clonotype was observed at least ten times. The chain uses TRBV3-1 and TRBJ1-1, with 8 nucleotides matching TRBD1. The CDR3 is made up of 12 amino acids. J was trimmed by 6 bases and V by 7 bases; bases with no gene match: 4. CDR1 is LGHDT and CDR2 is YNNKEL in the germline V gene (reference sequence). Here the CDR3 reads CASTKTGAEAFF. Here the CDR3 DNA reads TGTGCCAGCACCAAGACAGGGGCTGAAGCTTTCTTT.

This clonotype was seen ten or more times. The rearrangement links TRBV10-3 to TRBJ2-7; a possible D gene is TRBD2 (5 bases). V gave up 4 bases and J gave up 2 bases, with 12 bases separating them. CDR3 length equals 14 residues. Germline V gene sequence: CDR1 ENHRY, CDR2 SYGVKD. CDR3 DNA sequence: TGTGCCATCAGTGTACGCCGGGAAGCCTACGAGCAGTACTTC. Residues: CAISVRREAYEQYF.